The table lists the clone carrying this TCR beta chain with a few counts. The CDR3 covers 15 residues. The V and J ends lost 4 bases and 6 bases, in that order; junction bases with no gene match: 10. CDR1 MNHNY and CDR2 SVGAGI come from the germline V gene (reference sequence). This sample stems from a study of glioma-infiltrating T cells after dendritic cell vaccination. The table came from immunoSEQ multiplex PCR; TCRdb's copy has only in-frame clones and leaves some out. The table records about 65,000 clones, roughly 86% of them present only once. Indicated time point: after dendritic cell vaccination, including at tumor progression/relapse. Only patients with spare fresh-frozen tumor and over two years of follow-up were included.

The receptor was isolated from a human donor with glioblastoma. The sample here was blood, taken after dendritic cell vaccination. The V and J genes are TRBV6-6 and TRBJ1-2, with TRBD1 matching 8 bases. The CDR3 loop reads CASSSTGQDFNGYTF. Here the CDR3 DNA reads TGTGCCAGCAGTTCTACGGGACAGGACTTTAATGGCTACACCTTC.